The TCR beta chain under discussion was sequenced for a study of cytomegalovirus exposure and HLA in healthy donors. Study overall: Around 190 million T cells yielded 100 million or so unique TCR beta sequences, as an earlier analysis found.

The length of the CDR3 is 16 residues. V was pared by 1 base and J by 2 bases, with 11 bases between. In germline, CDR1 is MNHEY, CDR2 SMNVEV (reference sequence). The study ran its PCR with 60 Vbeta and 13 Jbeta primers. TCRdb's copy holds only in-frame clones and misses some; the assay was immunoSEQ multiplex PCR. This sample has roughly 150,000 clones, with just over 75% found just once. What was sequenced was PBMCs. The sequence derives from a man aged 40-49 years in good health and CMV-seronegative. The rearrangement joins TRBV27 to TRBJ2-2; D perhaps matches TRBD1 (6 bases). CDR3 coding DNA: TGTGCCAGCAGTTTATATCGGACAGAAAACACCGGGGAGCTGTTTTTT. This gives the protein CASSLYRTENTGELFF.